The 10 T cell receptor beta chains below come from one sample, sequenced in a study of sequential checkpoint blockade in melanoma. Treatment described: randomized to nivolumab then ipilimumab (arm A) or the reverse (arm B). Only in-frame clones appear in the TCRdb table, and some are missing; sequencing was by immunoSEQ multiplex PCR. The data show some 11,000 clones, nearly 70% seen once. Here the sequenced sample was CD8+ T cells sorted from blood (inferred from file names), taken from a patient given nivolumab and ipilimumab in sequence. These receptors all come from a human donor with melanoma.

The sample holds a few counts of this clone. CDR3 amino acids: CASSFGGYTGELFF. CDR3 nucleotides: TGTGCCAGCAGCTTCGGCGGTTACACCGGGGAGCTGTTTTTT. The gene calls are TRBV7-2 and TRBJ2-2; D gene uncertain. Trimming left V 3 bases short and J 3 bases short, with 8 bases between. The CDR3 loop spans 14 amino acids. In germline, CDR1 is SGHTA, CDR2 FQGNSA.

This clone was picked up a small number of times. The J gene is TRBJ2-6, the V gene TRBV15; no reliable D call. Germline assignment: CDR1 LNHNV and CDR2 YYDKDF (reference sequence). The CDR3 is 15 residues long. V shed 0 bases and J shed 5 bases, with 8 bases lying between them. The CDR3 loop reads CATSRDREWANVLTF. CDR3 DNA sequence: TGTGCCACCAGCAGAGACCGCGAGTGGGCCAACGTCCTGACTTTC.

Here the CDR3 reads CASSQDGAVSNEKLFF. CDR3 bases: TGCGCCAGCAGCCAAGATGGGGCAGTGTCTAATGAAAAACTGTTTTTT. The chain employs TRBV4-3 and TRBJ1-4; D perhaps matches TRBD1 (5 bases). CDR3 length: 16 residues. V dropped 0 bases and J dropped 3 bases, with 11 bases sitting between them. From germline, CDR1 is LGHNA and CDR2 YSLEER.

The gene calls are TRBV9 and TRBJ2-1; 14 bases map to TRBD2. J lost 7 bases, V lost 3 bases, and 6 bases had no gene match. The CDR3 consists of 16 residues. Germline CDR1 is SGDLS and CDR2 is YYNGEE. The CDR3 loop is CASSGRLAGGPNEQFF. In DNA, the CDR3 is TGTGCCAGCAGCGGACGACTAGCGGGAGGGCCGAATGAGCAGTTCTTC.

In DNA, the CDR3 is TGTGCCAGCAGTTTGCCTAACAATGAGCAGTTCTTC. It is translated as CASSLPNNEQFF. V and J are TRBV27 and TRBJ2-1; no definite D call. The germline V and J ends were trimmed by 3 bases and 5 bases, with 5 bases remaining between them. The CDR3 has 12 residues. The germline CDR1 and CDR2 sequences are MNHEY and SMNVEV (reference sequence).

The chain recombines TRBV4-1 with TRBJ2-5; D is perhaps TRBD2 (5 bases). The J call may be incorrect, as the DNA end agrees better with TRBJ2-7. The germline gives CDR1 MGHRA, CDR2 YSYEKL. CDR3 size: 14 residues. CDR3 in DNA: TGCGCCAGCAGCGCCCCCTCGGAGGTAAACGAGCAGTACTTC. Translated, it gives CASSAPSEVNEQYF.

J is TRBJ2-5 and V is TRBV27; 9 positions match TRBD1. The germline gives CDR1 MNHEY, CDR2 SMNVEV (reference sequence). This CDR3 contains 14 residues. Trimming cost V 5 bases and J 5 bases; bases outside gene matches: 6. Here the CDR3 reads CASSLTGGWETQYF. DNA for the CDR3: TGTGCCAGCAGTCTAACAGGGGGCTGGGAGACCCAGTACTTC.

This clone was observed a handful of times. The CDR3 sequence: CASSVGQGFNYGYTF. Written as DNA, the CDR3 is TGCGCCAGCAGCGTGGGACAGGGATTCAACTATGGCTACACCTTC. The chain has TRBV4-3 and TRBJ1-2, with TRBD1 identical over 9 bases. This CDR3 has 15 amino acids. J was trimmed by 2 bases and V by 5 bases; bases with no gene match: 6. Germline CDR1 LGHNA, CDR2 YSLEER.

The CDR3 DNA reads as TGTGCCAGCAGCAGGCTCGGCGGGGGCACAGATACGCAGTATTTT. It specifies CASSRLGGGTDTQYF. The chain has TRBV27 and TRBJ2-3; D possibly corresponds to TRBD2 (6 bases). The CDR3 is 15 amino acids. The germline V and J ends were trimmed by 6 bases and 1 base, with 14 bases remaining between them. Germline CDR1 and CDR2: MNHEY and SMNVEV (reference sequence).

The chain is built from TRBV7-9 and TRBJ2-5, with D possibly being TRBD2 (7 bases). V gave up 1 base and J gave up 2 bases, with 17 bases separating them. CDR1 and CDR2 (germline): SEHNR, FQNEAQ (reference sequence). CDR3 length: 17 amino acids. In nucleotides, the CDR3 is TGTGCCAGCAGCTTAGTAGAGGGGGGGCTCCATCAAGAGACCCAGTACTTC. Translation gives CASSLVEGGLHQETQYF.